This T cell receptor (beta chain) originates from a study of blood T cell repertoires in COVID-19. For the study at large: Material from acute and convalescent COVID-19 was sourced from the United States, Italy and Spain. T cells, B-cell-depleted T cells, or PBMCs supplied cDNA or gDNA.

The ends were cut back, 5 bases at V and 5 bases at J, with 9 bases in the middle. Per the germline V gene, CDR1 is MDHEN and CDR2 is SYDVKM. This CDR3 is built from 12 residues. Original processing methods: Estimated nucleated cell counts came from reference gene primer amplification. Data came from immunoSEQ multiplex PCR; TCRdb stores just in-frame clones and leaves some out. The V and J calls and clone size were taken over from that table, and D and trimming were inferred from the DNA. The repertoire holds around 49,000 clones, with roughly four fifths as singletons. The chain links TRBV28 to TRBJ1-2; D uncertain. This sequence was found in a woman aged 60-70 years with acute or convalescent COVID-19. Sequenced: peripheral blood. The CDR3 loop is CASSTVRYGYTF. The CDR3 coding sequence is TGTGCCAGCAGTACCGTTCGGTATGGCTACACCTTC.